These 32 T cell receptor beta chains were sequenced from one sample in a study of blood T cell repertoires in COVID-19 (dated by TCRdb to between 2020 and 2021). The library was made by the immunoSEQ multiplex PCR assay. TCRdb mirrors the immuneACCESS table, restricted to in-frame sequences. Some clones are absent from its copies; in checked studies, under half trace to an unresolved V gene, and the reason for the others is unknown. The sample records roughly 120,000 clones, less than 75% of which are singletons. Around 0.9% of the sample belongs to the ten largest clones. Sequenced input: peripheral blood. These receptors came from a human donor with acute or convalescent COVID-19. The donor label of this sample is uncertain.

The V gene is TRBV10-3, the J gene TRBJ2-3; D gene uncertain. This CDR3 is built from 13 residues. The V gene's germline CDR1 is ENHRY and CDR2 SYGVKD. The ends were cut back, 4 bases at V and 4 bases at J, with 9 bases in the middle. The CDR3: CAISVERADTQYF. The CDR3 coding sequence is TGTGCCATCAGTGTCGAGCGCGCAGATACGCAGTATTTT.

J is TRBJ1-5 and V is TRBV3-1 (or the pseudogene TRBV3-2); D remains unclear. The germline V gene encodes CDR1 LGHDT and CDR2 YNNKEL (reference sequence). Trimming took off 0 bases at V and 2 bases at J, with 5 bases between the two ends. The CDR3 contains 14 residues. The CDR3 protein is CASSQDGGNQPQHF. CDR3 bases: TGTGCCAGCAGCCAAGACGGAGGCAATCAGCCCCAGCATTTT.

This clone has only one observation. The V gene is TRBV20-1, the J gene TRBJ2-1; 8 bases are shared with TRBD2. Germline assignment: CDR1 DFQATT and CDR2 SNEGSKA (reference sequence). The ends lost 3 bases at V and 9 bases at J; junction bases unmatched: 10. The CDR3 covers 14 residues. In nucleotides, the CDR3 is TGCAGTGCTAGTTCTCCGGGGGGGCCTCCTGAGCAGTTCTTC. Its translation: CSASSPGGPPEQFF.

This clone was picked up one time. V is TRBV19 and J is TRBJ2-1, with TRBD2 identical over 9 bases. The junction had 8 bases not matched to a gene; V was cut back by 7 bases and J by 4 bases. The CDR3 is 15 residues long. Germline CDR1 and CDR2: LNHDA and SQIVND (reference sequence). The DNA for the CDR3 is TGTGCCAGTAATCCAGCGGGGGGCTCTTACAATGAGCAGTTCTTC. This codes for CASNPAGGSYNEQFF. Variable domain in full (rest from reference TRBV19 and TRBJ2-1): DGGITQSPKYLFRKEGQNVTLSCEQNLNHDAMYWYRQDPGQGLRLIYYSQIVNDFQKGDIAEGYSVSREKKESFPLTVTSAQKNPTAFYLCASNPAGGSYNEQFFGPGTRLTVL.

This clone was seen a handful of times. V is TRBV2 and J is TRBJ2-5, with a tentative D call TRBD2 (6 bases). Germline CDR1 reads SNHLY; CDR2 reads FYNNEI. Trimming took 4 bases from V and 4 from J, leaving 13 bases between them. The CDR3 is 14 residues long. CDR3 loop: CASSGVGGTETQYF. The CDR3 DNA follows: TGTGCCAGCAGTGGGGTGGGGGGTACAGAGACCCAGTACTTC.

This chain joins TRBV5-1 and TRBJ2-1, with 11 bases fitting TRBD2. Per germline, CDR1 SGHRS and CDR2 YFSETQ. The J segment lost 7 bases and the V segment lost 6 bases, leaving 12 bases of the junction unmatched. The CDR3 extends over 16 amino acids. The DNA of the CDR3 is TGCGCCAGCACGGGCGTTGCCTTAGCGGGGGGGAATGAGCAGTTCTTC. Protein: CASTGVALAGGNEQFF.

This clone was recorded only once. The V call is TRBV12-5, the J call TRBJ1-2; 8 nucleotides match TRBD1. The CDR3 sequence is 13 residues long. The germline V gene has CDR1 LGHNT and CDR2 FRNRAP. V shed 6 bases and J 5 bases; nucleotides not matched to a gene: 5. For the CDR3, the DNA is TGTGCTAGTGGACACCGGGACAGGTATGGCTACACCTTC. Its translation is CASGHRDRYGYTF.

This clone was found a few times. This chain links TRBV19 with TRBJ1-5; possible D gene TRBD1, 6 bases. Trimming took 6 bases from V and 3 from J, leaving 9 bases between them. This CDR3 spans 13 amino acids. CDR1 LNHDA and CDR2 SQIVND come from the germline V gene (reference sequence). CDR3: CASSRTDNQPQHF. Written as DNA, the CDR3 is TGTGCCAGTAGCCGGACAGACAATCAGCCCCAGCATTTT. The full variable domain, completed using reference TRBV19 and TRBJ1-5, is DGGITQSPKYLFRKEGQNVTLSCEQNLNHDAMYWYRQDPGQGLRLIYYSQIVNDFQKGDIAEGYSVSREKKESFPLTVTSAQKNPTAFYLCASSRTDNQPQHFGDGTRLSIL.

In its sample, this clone was seen a few times. The V and J genes are TRBV7-9 and TRBJ2-1, with D maybe TRBD2 (5 bases). The CDR3 has 17 amino acids. V lost 2 bases and J 0 bases, leaving 14 bases between the germline ends. From germline, CDR1 is SEHNR and CDR2 FQNEAQ (reference sequence). CDR3 residues: CASSLILTRDSYNEQFF. For the CDR3, the DNA is TGTGCCAGCAGCTTAATCCTTACTCGGGACTCCTACAATGAGCAGTTCTTC. The variable domain in full, with the rest retrieved from reference TRBV7-9 and TRBJ2-1, is DTGVSQNPRHKITKRGQNVTFRCDPISEHNRLYWYRQTLGQGPEFLTYFQNEAQLEKSRLLSDRFSAERPKGSFSTLEIQRTEQGDSAMYLCASSLILTRDSYNEQFFGPGTRLTVL.

This sequence joins TRBV2 and TRBJ2-5; maybe TRBD1 (6 bases). Germline assignment: CDR1 SNHLY and CDR2 FYNNEI. Between the trimmed V and J ends, which lost 6 bases and 5 bases, there was a span of 19 bases. The CDR3 runs 15 residues. This chain's CDR3 is CASRHRAGTGETQYF. The CDR3 DNA reads as TGTGCCAGCAGGCACAGGGCTGGTACCGGGGAGACCCAGTACTTC.

This chain links TRBV25-1 with TRBJ2-5, with 10 bases identical to TRBD2. The J segment lost 5 bases and the V segment lost 4 bases, leaving 10 bases of the junction unmatched. The CDR3 consists of 16 residues. CDR1 is MGHDK, CDR2 SYGVNS, per germline. The CDR3 DNA is TGTGCCAGCAGTGCCTGGAAGCGGGGGGGCCGGGAGACCCAGTACTTC. Amino acids: CASSAWKRGGRETQYF.

The rearrangement joins TRBV2 to TRBJ1-6; 9 bases map to TRBD1. The CDR3 has 15 amino acids. Germline CDR1 is SNHLY and CDR2 is FYNNEI. After removal of 5 bases from V and 7 bases from J, the junction contained 6 bases not matched to a gene. CDR3 in amino acids: CASSRDRARNSPLHF. For the CDR3, the DNA is TGTGCCAGCAGTAGGGACAGGGCGAGGAATTCACCCCTCCACTTT.

V gene TRBV5-1 combines with J gene TRBJ1-4; 9 positions match TRBD1. Germline assignment: CDR1 SGHRS and CDR2 YFSETQ. V lost 0 bases to trimming and J lost 7 bases; unmatched junction nucleotides: 4. The CDR3 length is 15 residues. CDR3 protein: CASSLVGTGIEKLFF. CDR3 coding DNA: TGCGCCAGCAGCTTGGTAGGGACAGGGATTGAAAAACTGTTTTTT.

The chain has TRBV6-5 and TRBJ2-1, with D perhaps matching TRBD2 (7 bases). Germline CDR1 is MNHEY and CDR2 is SVGAGI. V shed 6 bases and J shed 8 bases, with 20 bases lying between them. The CDR3 has 15 residues. CDR3 amino acids: CASSQGGGGFDEQFF. The CDR3 DNA reads as TGTGCCAGCAGCCAGGGAGGGGGGGGTTTTGATGAGCAGTTCTTC.

V is TRBV9 and J is TRBJ2-4; a weak D match, TRBD2 (5 bases). Per the germline V gene, CDR1 is SGDLS and CDR2 is YYNGEE. This CDR3 spans 13 amino acids. Trimming shortened V by 1 base and J by 12 bases, and 14 bases separated the two germline ends. Here the CDR3 DNA reads TGTGCCAGCAGCGTAAACCGGGCGGGTACTCAGTACTTC. Translating it yields CASSVNRAGTQYF.

The genes are TRBV20-1 and TRBJ1-2, with unresolved D. Looked up from germline, CDR1 is DFQATT and CDR2 is SNEGSKA (reference sequence). The CDR3 runs 11 residues. V dropped 1 base and J dropped 13 bases, with 13 bases sitting between them. CDR3: CSARGQTFPTF. The CDR3 coding sequence is TGCAGTGCTAGAGGTCAGACATTCCCCACCTTC.

This clone was detected only once. The V call is TRBV6-5, the J call TRBJ1-4, with a possible D match to TRBD1 (5 bases). The CDR3 totals 15 residues. Deletions cut 2 bases from V and 5 bases from J, with 12 bases between. Germline CDR1 reads MNHEY; CDR2 reads SVGAGI. For the CDR3, the DNA is TGTGCCAGCAGTTACACCGCCGGGGGGAATGAAAAACTGTTTTTT. It specifies CASSYTAGGNEKLFF.

This rearrangement joins TRBV4-2 to TRBJ2-1; maybe TRBD1 (6 bases). Trimming left V 0 bases short and J 1 base short, with 10 bases between. The germline gives CDR1 LGHNA, CDR2 YNFKEQ. This CDR3 region has 16 residues. CDR3 loop: CASSQDPRGSYNEQFF. CDR3 sequence (DNA): TGTGCCAGCAGCCAAGATCCCAGGGGATCCTACAATGAGCAGTTCTTC.

The chain has TRBV11-2 and TRBJ2-5, with D unresolved. Germline lookup yields CDR1 SGHAT and CDR2 FQNNGV. This CDR3 has 14 amino acids. Trimming removed 3 bases from V and 5 bases from J, with 13 bases in between. CDR3 sequence: CASSFEAFGETQYF. The DNA of the CDR3 is TGTGCCAGCAGCTTCGAAGCGTTCGGTGAGACCCAGTACTTC.

The V and J genes are TRBV7-8 and TRBJ2-3, with no clear D. This CDR3 spans 10 amino acids. Looked up from germline, CDR1 is SGHVS and CDR2 is FQNEAQ. The ends were cut back, 9 bases at V and 5 bases at J, with 6 bases in the middle. Here the CDR3 reads CASRRDTQYF. The DNA of the CDR3 is TGTGCCAGTAGGAGAGATACGCAGTATTTT.

This clone turned up a few times. This chain joins TRBV19 and TRBJ2-3; 12 nucleotides align to TRBD2. CDR3 size: 15 residues. After removal of 5 bases from V and 5 bases from J, the junction contained 5 bases not matched to a gene. The germline V gene encodes CDR1 LNHDA and CDR2 SQIVND (reference sequence). The CDR3 bases are TGTGCCAGTAGTTTGATGGGACTAGCGGGAGATACGCAGTATTTT. It encodes CASSLMGLAGDTQYF.

V is TRBV7-2 and J is TRBJ2-2; 9 bases agree with TRBD2. The CDR3 length is 15 residues. The germline gives CDR1 SGHTA, CDR2 FQGNSA. The V and J ends lost 4 bases and 4 bases, in that order; junction bases with no gene match: 4. CDR3 amino acids: CASSSAGGITGELFF. The CDR3 nucleotides read TGTGCCAGCAGCTCGGCGGGGGGGATCACCGGGGAGCTGTTTTTT.

This clone has more than one count but fewer than ten. V gene TRBV21-1 combines with J gene TRBJ2-7; TRBD1 is taken as the D call from the table, unchecked against the DNA. TRBV21-1 represents a pseudogene. CDR3 length: 13 amino acids. The CDR3 coding sequence is TGTGCCAGCACCTCGACAGGACCCTACGAGCAGTACGTC. As protein: CASTSTGPYEQYV.

The chain recombines TRBV2 with TRBJ1-3; D is possibly TRBD1 (5 bases). The CDR3 consists of 14 residues. The V end lost 6 bases, the J end lost 0 bases, and 9 bases lay between the germline ends. The germline gives CDR1 SNHLY, CDR2 FYNNEI. This CDR3 reads CASRWGPSGNTIYF. The CDR3 DNA sequence: TGTGCCAGCAGATGGGGCCCCTCTGGAAACACCATATATTTT.

This chain joins TRBV2 and TRBJ1-5; the D is unclear. V was pared by 2 bases and J by 8 bases, with 7 bases between. Germline V gene sequence: CDR1 SNHLY, CDR2 FYNNEI. This CDR3 comprises 12 residues. The CDR3 nucleotides read TGTGCCAGCAGTGAATCCCGGGAGCCCCAGCATTTT. Its translation is CASSESREPQHF.

V is TRBV2 and J is TRBJ2-5; D ambiguous. The CDR3 is 13 amino acids. CDR1 is SNHLY, CDR2 FYNNEI, per germline. V lost 8 bases and J lost 1, with 11 bases in between. The CDR3 region has the DNA TGTGCCAGCTCAACGCTGGCCCAAGAGACCCAGTACTTC. It translates to CASSTLAQETQYF.

This clone appeared once. V and J are TRBV18 and TRBJ2-7, with D maybe TRBD1 (5 bases). Trimming cost V 3 bases and J 3 bases, with 15 bases left between them. CDR1 is KGHSH and CDR2 is LQKENI in the germline V gene. The CDR3 is made up of 15 amino acids. The CDR3 loop is CASSPSRAGSYEQYV. CDR3 coding DNA: TGTGCCAGCTCACCCTCCAGGGCAGGTAGCTACGAGCAGTACGTC.

The sample holds a few counts of this clone. The V call is TRBV12-3 or TRBV12-4, the J call TRBJ2-5; perhaps TRBD2 as D (6 bases). This CDR3 spans 13 amino acids. The V gene lost 5 bases and the J gene lost 1 base, with 8 bases spanning the gap. CDR3 region: CASSLSGQETQYF. DNA for the CDR3: TGTGCCAGCAGTCTTAGCGGCCAAGAGACCCAGTACTTC.

The chain combines TRBV2 with TRBJ1-5; the D gene is possibly TRBD1 (5 bases). Germline V gives CDR1 SNHLY, CDR2 FYNNEI. The CDR3 contains 15 residues. The V gene lost 1 base and the J gene lost 0 bases, with 7 bases spanning the gap. The CDR3 loop reads CASSEEGLSNQPQHF. In DNA form, the CDR3 reads TGTGCCAGCAGTGAAGAGGGGCTTAGCAATCAGCCCCAGCATTTT.

V and J are TRBV5-6 and TRBJ2-7, with a possible D match to TRBD2 (5 bases). With 1 base removed from V and 5 bases from J, the gap between germline ends came to 22 bases. CDR1 is SGHDT and CDR2 is YYEEEE in the germline V gene. The CDR3 length is 17 residues. The CDR3 DNA follows: TGTGCCAGCAGCTTGCCCCTAGGGCGGCAGGAGGCCCACGAGCAGTACTTC. Its translation is CASSLPLGRQEAHEQYF.

This chain links TRBV27 with TRBJ1-4; D gene unclear. Trimming removed 8 bases from V and 7 bases from J, with 14 bases in between. The CDR3 has 13 residues. CDR1 MNHEY and CDR2 SMNVEV come from the germline V gene (reference sequence). The CDR3 region has the DNA TGTGCCAGCGGCCCATTAGCGATTGAAAAACTGTTTTTT. It translates to CASGPLAIEKLFF.

The J gene is TRBJ1-2, the V gene TRBV19, with 7 bases matching TRBD1. V shed 4 bases, J shed 2 bases, and the junction held 7 bases outside the gene matches. The CDR3 has 15 amino acids. Germline V CDR1 and CDR2: LNHDA, SQIVND (reference sequence). The CDR3: CASSTVGQANYGYTF. The CDR3 DNA sequence: TGTGCCAGTAGTACGGTAGGACAGGCAAACTATGGCTACACCTTC.